Below are 18 T cell receptor beta chains sequenced from a single sample in a study of blood T cell repertoires in COVID-19. TCRdb's table, derived via immunoSEQ multiplex PCR, lists solely in-frame clones and lacks some. Here the sample spans about 400,000 clones, over 75% being singletons. The specimen sequenced was PBMCs or T cells enriched from blood (not recorded which). The receptors come from a woman aged 40-49 years with acute COVID-19.

This clone was counted a single time. The genes are TRBV11-2 and TRBJ2-2, with TRBD2 matching 7 bases. V shed 6 bases and J 4 bases; nucleotides not matched to a gene: 8. This CDR3 is built from 15 residues. Germline V gene sequence: CDR1 SGHAT, CDR2 FQNNGV. The CDR3 coding sequence is TGTGCCAGCAGTTATTCGGGGGGATCCACCGGGGAGCTGTTTTTT. This translates into CASSYSGGSTGELFF.

J is TRBJ2-1 and V is TRBV5-1; 11 bases fit TRBD2. CDR3 length equals 16 residues. Germline assignment: CDR1 SGHRS and CDR2 YFSETQ. V shed 3 bases, J shed 2 bases, and the junction held 4 bases outside the gene matches. The CDR3 loop reads CASSYIAGGPYNEQFF. The CDR3 DNA sequence: TGCGCCAGCAGCTATATAGCGGGGGGGCCCTACAATGAGCAGTTCTTC.

The V call is TRBV7-6, the J call TRBJ2-1; 8 bases align to TRBD2. The CDR3 has 17 amino acids. J lost 4 bases, V lost 0 bases, and 8 bases had no gene match. In germline, CDR1 is SGHVS, CDR2 FNYEAQ. Here the CDR3 reads CASSLAQRAGVYNEQFF. CDR3 DNA sequence: TGTGCCAGCAGCTTAGCGCAGAGAGCGGGGGTATACAATGAGCAGTTCTTC.

The V gene is TRBV12-3 or TRBV12-4, the J gene TRBJ1-2; D might be TRBD1 (5 bases). The CDR3 contains 13 residues. V was cut by 2 bases and J by 8 bases, with 12 bases left in between. The CDR3, as DNA: TGTGCCAGCAGTTTACCAGGGCTGGACGGCTACACCTTC. This codes for CASSLPGLDGYTF.

The V gene is TRBV3-1 (or the pseudogene TRBV3-2), the J gene TRBJ1-3, with 7 positions matching TRBD1. From germline, CDR1 is LGHDT and CDR2 YNNKEL (reference sequence). With 2 bases clipped from V and 1 base from J, the junction kept 5 bases outside the gene matches. The CDR3 spans 16 residues. CDR3 region: CASSQPGGRSGNTIYF. Here the CDR3 DNA reads TGTGCCAGCAGCCAACCAGGGGGAAGGTCTGGAAACACCATATATTTT.

The chain joins TRBV30 to TRBJ1-5, with no clear D. The CDR3 runs 14 residues. V gave up 1 base and J gave up 9 bases, with 16 bases separating them. Germline assignment: CDR1 GTSNPN and CDR2 SVGIG (reference sequence). The CDR3, as DNA: TGTGCCTGGAGTGCCCCCGCGGTGAGCGCGCCCCAGCATTTT. It encodes CAWSAPAVSAPQHF.

As DNA, the CDR3 is TGCGCCAGCAGCTTGGCCGTTCCCGGTCAGGTCTCTGGGGCCAACGTCCTGACTTTC. Translation gives CASSLAVPGQVSGANVLTF. The chain recombines TRBV5-1 with TRBJ2-6; D call uncertain. Germline V gives CDR1 SGHRS, CDR2 YFSETQ. This CDR3 region has 19 residues. Trimming shortened V by 0 bases and J by 0 bases, and 16 bases separated the two germline ends.

The chain recombines TRBV11-2 with TRBJ1-6; D is ambiguous. The CDR3 has 12 amino acids. In germline, CDR1 is SGHAT, CDR2 FQNNGV. V lost 5 bases to trimming and J lost 7 bases, with 6 bases between them. In DNA form, the CDR3 reads TGTGCCAGCAGCCACTACAATTCACCCCTCCACTTT. Translated: CASSHYNSPLHF. The variable domain in full, completed from reference TRBV11-2 and TRBJ1-6, reads EAGVAQSPRYKIIEKRQSVAFWCNPISGHATLYWYQQILGQGPKLLIQFQNNGVVDDSQLPKDRFSAERLKGVDSTLKIQPAKLEDSAVYLCASSHYNSPLHFGNGTRLTVT.

CDR3 coding DNA: TGTGCCAGCAGCTCTTACACAGGGGAAAAACAGCCCCAGCATTTT. It yields the protein CASSSYTGEKQPQHF. The chain couples TRBV7-9 to TRBJ1-5; 7 nucleotides match TRBD1. The V gene's germline CDR1 is SEHNR and CDR2 FQNEAQ (reference sequence). The CDR3 covers 15 residues. V lost 4 bases, J lost 7 bases, and 10 bases stayed unmatched.

The rearrangement joins TRBV7-9 to TRBJ1-2; possible D gene TRBD1, 5 bases. Trimming pared 5 bases from V and 9 bases from J, leaving 16 bases between. Germline V CDR1 and CDR2: SEHNR, FQNEAQ (reference sequence). The CDR3 contains 13 residues. Written as DNA, the CDR3 is TGTGCCAGCAGCGAGGGACTGTCTATGAGCTACACCTTC. The encoded protein is CASSEGLSMSYTF.

To note about this clone: Compared with germline, one end of the junction differs, possibly owing to a read error. V and J are TRBV19 and TRBJ1-1; D is undetermined. Germline lookup yields CDR1 LNHDA and CDR2 SQIVND (reference sequence). The CDR3 is made up of 13 amino acids. CDR3 protein: CVSSLTVNTEAFF. The CDR3 bases are TGTGTCAGTAGTCTTACAGTGAACACTGAAGCTTTCTTT.

J is TRBJ2-1 and V is TRBV29-1, with D possibly being TRBD1 (5 bases). CDR1 and CDR2 from the germline V gene are SQVTM and ANQGSEA. The CDR3 contains 13 residues. V lost 2 bases and J lost 7, with 12 bases in between. CDR3 sequence: CSVESWAGNEQFF. The CDR3 DNA follows: TGCAGCGTTGAATCCTGGGCAGGGAATGAGCAGTTCTTC.

The J gene is TRBJ2-2, the V gene TRBV11-2; TRBD1 might be the D (5 bases). V was pared by 3 bases and J by 6 bases, with 8 bases between. Germline lookup yields CDR1 SGHAT and CDR2 FQNNGV. The CDR3 has 13 amino acids. The CDR3: CASSFWGPGELFF. Here the CDR3 DNA reads TGTGCCAGCAGCTTTTGGGGCCCCGGGGAGCTGTTTTTT.

CDR3: CASSQELAWLNEQFF. Written as DNA, the CDR3 is TGTGCCAGCAGCCAAGAACTAGCGTGGCTAAATGAGCAGTTCTTC. V gene TRBV3-1 (or the pseudogene TRBV3-2) combines with J gene TRBJ2-1; 7 bases line up with TRBD2. Germline V CDR1 and CDR2: LGHDT, YNNKEL (reference sequence). The CDR3 contains 15 residues. Trimming cost V 0 bases and J 7 bases; bases outside gene matches: 6.

This chain joins TRBV11-3 and TRBJ2-2, with D perhaps TRBD1 (5 bases). The V and J ends lost 5 bases and 2 bases respectively, with 15 bases between them. CDR1 is SGHNT, CDR2 YENEEA, per germline. CDR3 length equals 16 residues. The CDR3 nucleotides read TGTGCCAGCAGCCCAAGGTCTGGACAAAACACCGGGGAGCTGTTTTTT. Protein sequence: CASSPRSGQNTGELFF.

In its sample, this clone was seen once. The J gene is TRBJ2-1, the V gene TRBV19; TRBD1 is a possible D gene (5 bases). Trimming cost V 5 bases and J 4 bases, with 12 bases left between them. Germline V CDR1 and CDR2: LNHDA, SQIVND (reference sequence). This CDR3 contains 14 residues. The CDR3 protein is CASSPDKNYNEQFF. CDR3 sequence (DNA): TGTGCCAGTAGTCCGGACAAGAATTACAATGAGCAGTTCTTC.

This chain links TRBV29-1 with TRBJ2-7; possible D gene TRBD1, 6 bases. The CDR3 spans 12 residues. Germline V gene lookup returns CDR1 SQVTM and CDR2 ANQGSEA. V shed 6 bases and J shed 5 bases, with 14 bases lying between them. The CDR3 nucleotides read TGCAGCGTCACAGGGTTATCCAACGAGCAGTACTTC. It yields the protein CSVTGLSNEQYF.

The J gene is TRBJ2-1, the V gene TRBV24-1; no clear D. The CDR3 totals 13 residues. The V gene lost 6 bases and the J gene lost 9 bases, with 14 bases spanning the gap. CDR1 and CDR2 from the germline V gene are KGHDR and SFDVKD. CDR3 protein: CATSRHGSSEQFF. DNA of the CDR3: TGTGCCACCAGTCGCCATGGTAGCAGTGAGCAGTTCTTC.